These T cell receptor beta chains were read from a single sample in a study of a mutant IDH1 vaccine in newly diagnosed glioma. Produced via immunoSEQ multiplex PCR; TCRdb's table is partial and in-frame only. This sample has more than 30,000 clones; 90% occur once, and the top ten carry around 21%. Antigens for these TCRs are unknown. This material consisted of PBMCs, taken from a glioma patient whose treatment included an IDH1 peptide vaccine. The receptors were sampled from a man between 18 and 29 years old with glioma. Both conserved end residues are part of each CDR3. The order of the fields is CDR3 DNA, CDR3 protein, clone size, V gene, J gene, D gene. D genes are given only for firm matches. Expanded clones are given a class, and other clones once, few, many or no size at all.

TGCGCCAGCAGCCTATATGGGACAGCCTCCAATCAGCCCCAGCATTTT,CASSLYGTASNQPQHF,NA,TRBV4-1,TRBJ1-5,TRBD1
TGTGCCAGCAGCGTAGGAGAAGCGAACACCGGGGAGCTGTTTTTT,CASSVGEANTGELFF,NA,TRBV9,TRBJ2-2,NA
TGTGCCATCAGTGAAGACGGGACGAGGGCAGATACGCAGTATTTT,CAISEDGTRADTQYF,NA,TRBV10-3,TRBJ2-3,NA
TGTGCCAGCAGTTCCCCGGGGCAGCCCCAGCATTTT,CASSSPGQPQHF,NA,TRBV27,TRBJ1-5,NA
TGTGCCAGCAGTTACGGGGCACGCAATCAGCCCCAGCATTTT,CASSYGARNQPQHF,once,TRBV6-5,TRBJ1-5,NA
TGTGCCAGCAGCTTCATGCTTGGGGACACTGAAGCTTTCTTT,CASSFMLGDTEAFF,NA,TRBV7-2,TRBJ1-1,NA
TGTGCCAGCAGCTCCTACCCCGGGACTAGCCCCGAGACCCAGTACTTC,CASSSYPGTSPETQYF,NA,TRBV7-3,TRBJ2-5,TRBD2
TGCAGCGTTCGAAGGGGGTCGACAGGGCAAGAGACCCAGTACTTC,CSVRRGSTGQETQYF,NA,TRBV29-1,TRBJ2-5,TRBD1
TGTGCCAGCAGCCCTGGGACCCTCACAGATACGCAGTATTTT,CASSPGTLTDTQYF,NA,TRBV9,TRBJ2-3,NA
TGTGCCAGCTCACCATCCGTGGACACTGAAGCTTTCTTT,CASSPSVDTEAFF,NA,TRBV18,TRBJ1-1,NA
TGTGCCAGCAGCTTTTGGGCAGATCCCTCTGGGGCCAACGTCCTGACTTTC,CASSFWADPSGANVLTF,NA,TRBV7-9,TRBJ2-6,NA
TGTGCCTGGGAGGGCGTGGGGGCTCGTACCGGGGAGCTGTTTTTT,CAWEGVGARTGELFF,once,TRBV30,TRBJ2-2,NA
TGTGCCAGCAGTTACCAGGAGGGAGGCACTGAAGCTTTCTTT,CASSYQEGGTEAFF,NA,TRBV6-5,TRBJ1-1,NA
TGTGCCAGCTCACGACAGGTCCAAGAGACCCAGTACTTC,CASSRQVQETQYF,NA,TRBV18,TRBJ2-5,NA
TGCGCCAGCAGCCAAGATGTGGGGACAGGGATAGAAAAACTGTTTTTT,CASSQDVGTGIEKLFF,NA,TRBV4-3,TRBJ1-4,TRBD1
TGCGCCAGCAGCTTGACCGGACAGGGGCCCGCTAACTATGGCTACACCTTC,CASSLTGQGPANYGYTF,NA,TRBV5-1,TRBJ1-2,TRBD1
TGTGCCAGCAGCTTCGGTGGGTCGACCTACGAGCAGTACTTC,CASSFGGSTYEQYF,NA,TRBV5-6,TRBJ2-7,NA
TGTGCCAGCAGTCGATCCGGGACACTTTCCAACGTCCTGACTTTC,CASSRSGTLSNVLTF,NA,TRBV2,TRBJ2-6,NA
TGTGCCAGTAGTCCTTTTTATGGGGGGGTAGATCAGCCCCAGCATTTT,CASSPFYGGVDQPQHF,NA,TRBV19,TRBJ1-5,NA
TGTGCCAGCAGCCAAGAACGCGGCCTGTTGGCGGGAGGGAACGAGCAGTACTTC,CASSQERGLLAGGNEQYF,NA,TRBV4-2,TRBJ2-7,TRBD2
TGTGCCAGCTCAGCGACGGTTGCAACTAATGAAAAACTGTTTTTT,CASSATVATNEKLFF,NA,TRBV18,TRBJ1-4,NA
TGCAGCGTTGACGCCGATGGCTACACCTTC,CSVDADGYTF,NA,TRBV29-1,TRBJ1-2,NA
TGTGCCAGCAGTGAATACGGAAGGGCAGGGTGGGATAATTCACCCCTCCACTTT,CASSEYGRAGWDNSPLHF,NA,TRBV25-1,TRBJ1-6,NA
TGTGCCAGCAGTTACCCCTTCGGTGAGCAGTTCTTC,CASSYPFGEQFF,NA,TRBV6-5,TRBJ2-1,NA
TGTGCCAGCAGTGAGTTCAGGGGGCGCTTAACTGAAGCTTTCTTT,CASSEFRGRLTEAFF,once,TRBV6-1,TRBJ1-1,TRBD1
TGTGCCAGGCTAAGGACTAGCAGAGAGCGCCGCTCCTACAATGAGCAGTTCTTC,CARLRTSRERRSYNEQFF,NA,TRBV9,TRBJ2-1,TRBD2
TGTGCCAGCAGCTTAGATCGTAATCAGCCCCAGCATTTT,CASSLDRNQPQHF,once,TRBV7-2,TRBJ1-5,NA
TGTGCCAGTAGCGTACAGGGGACGGAAGGCTACACCTTC,CASSVQGTEGYTF,NA,TRBV19,TRBJ1-2,TRBD1
TGTGCCAGCACCGGAAGGCGGGGCGGAAGCTCTGGAAACACCATATATTTT,CASTGRRGGSSGNTIYF,NA,TRBV25-1,TRBJ1-3,NA
TGTGCCTGGGACGCCGGGACAGGGCCTTCGAGGGGCGAGCAGTACTTC,CAWDAGTGPSRGEQYF,NA,TRBV30,TRBJ2-7,TRBD1
TGTGCCAGTAGTACACGGGTCGCCACCGGGGAGCTGTTTTTT,CASSTRVATGELFF,once,TRBV19,TRBJ2-2,NA
TGCGCCAGCAGCTCTGGGGCCCGGGGCACTGAAGCTTTCTTT,CASSSGARGTEAFF,NA,TRBV5-1,TRBJ1-1,NA
TGTGCCAGCAGTTACTCCCCAGGTATGGGGTATGGCTACACCTTC,CASSYSPGMGYGYTF,once,TRBV6-5,TRBJ1-2,NA
TGTGCCAGCAGTTACGCGCCACAGGGGCCCCCCCCCTACGAGCAGTACTTC,CASSYAPQGPPPYEQYF,NA,TRBV6-7,TRBJ2-7,TRBD1
TGCGCCAGCAGCTTGATCCCAGGGGGGTCCTACGAGCAGTACTTC,CASSLIPGGSYEQYF,NA,TRBV5-1,TRBJ2-7,NA
TGTGCCAGCAGCGCGGGATGGACAGCCACAGATACGCAGTATTTT,CASSAGWTATDTQYF,NA,TRBV13,TRBJ2-3,NA
TGTGCCAGCAGCTCCTCCGGACAGCCTGGAAACACCATATATTTT,CASSSSGQPGNTIYF,once,TRBV7-2,TRBJ1-3,NA
TGCGCCAGCAGCTTGGGACAGACTAGCGGACACGAGTTCTTC,CASSLGQTSGHEFF,NA,TRBV5-1,TRBJ2-1,TRBD2
TGTGCCCTGCATGACAAACTAGCCCGGATAAACGAGCAGTTCTTC,CALHDKLARINEQFF,NA,TRBV30,TRBJ2-1,NA
TGTGCCAGCAGCCCACGACAGGGCTGGGGGGTTGAAAAACTGTTTTTT,CASSPRQGWGVEKLFF,once,TRBV7-2,TRBJ1-4,TRBD1
TGTGCCAGCAGTAGAACCCGCCTAGCGGGAGTTAAGGAGACCCAGTACTTC,CASSRTRLAGVKETQYF,NA,TRBV2,TRBJ2-5,TRBD2
TGTGCCAGCAGCTTAGGTTGGGCAGGGGAATACGAGCAGTACTTC,CASSLGWAGEYEQYF,NA,TRBV7-9,TRBJ2-7,NA
TGCGCCAGCAGCTTGTTAGGGGGCGACACTGAAGCTTTCTTT,CASSLLGGDTEAFF,NA,TRBV5-1,TRBJ1-1,TRBD1
TGTGCCAGCAGCTTAGTAACCGCGAACACTGAAGCTTTCTTT,CASSLVTANTEAFF,NA,TRBV7-2,TRBJ1-1,NA
TGTGCCAGCAGTTACCCGGGGACTAGCGGGAGCTACGAGCAGTACTTC,CASSYPGTSGSYEQYF,NA,TRBV6-6,TRBJ2-7,TRBD2
TGTGCCAGCAGCTTAGTTTCGGGGATTGCCGGCACTGAAGCTTTCTTT,CASSLVSGIAGTEAFF,NA,TRBV7-6,TRBJ1-1,NA
TGTGCCAGCAGCCAAGATGGTTACCGTACCAACACTGAAGCTTTCTTT,CASSQDGYRTNTEAFF,NA,TRBV4-2,TRBJ1-1,NA
TGTGCCATGCTAGCGGGGGGCCTTGCCTACAATGAGCAGTTCTTC,CAMLAGGLAYNEQFF,NA,TRBV5-4,TRBJ2-1,TRBD2
TGTGCCAGCAGCCGTAGAGCGAATGAGCAGTTCTTC,CASSRRANEQFF,NA,TRBV11-3,TRBJ2-1,NA
TGTGCCAGCAGTTCAGTTCGCGGAAACACCATATATTTT,CASSSVRGNTIYF,NA,TRBV6-5,TRBJ1-3,NA
TGTGCCAGCAGTGGACGGGGGGCCTACGAGCAGTACTTC,CASSGRGAYEQYF,NA,TRBV2,TRBJ2-7,TRBD2
TGCGCCAGCAGCTTCGAGGGACCCTCCTATGGCTACACCTTC,CASSFEGPSYGYTF,NA,TRBV5-1,TRBJ1-2,NA
TGTGCCACCAAGGGGGGGAACACTGAAGCTTTCTTT,CATKGGNTEAFF,NA,TRBV2,TRBJ1-1,NA
TGCGCCAGCAGCTTTACAGGGGGTGGGAACACTGAAGCTTTCTTT,CASSFTGGGNTEAFF,NA,TRBV5-1,TRBJ1-1,TRBD1
TGTGCCAGCACCCCCGGGGGGAGTAGGGAGCAGTACTTC,CASTPGGSREQYF,NA,TRBV6-5,TRBJ2-7,TRBD2
TGTGCCAGCAGCTTGTTGGGGGGGCGAAGCAATCAGCCCCAGCATTTT,CASSLLGGRSNQPQHF,NA,TRBV5-5,TRBJ1-5,NA
TGTGCCAGCAGTTTTGCAGGGAGGACAGGACATGAAAAACTGTTTTTT,CASSFAGRTGHEKLFF,NA,TRBV28,TRBJ1-4,TRBD1
TGTGCCAGCAGCCGCCCCAATGAGGCGGGACAGGGGAACACTGAAGCTTTCTTT,CASSRPNEAGQGNTEAFF,few,TRBV7-9,TRBJ1-1,TRBD1